The clone carrying this T cell receptor beta chain was detected many times. What it binds is not known. MiXCR was run by TCRdb on the 5' RACE reads, yielding one entry per CDR3 protein. This repertoire shows roughly 750,000 distinct CDR3 sequences, 21% found once; its top ten account for 4% to 5.5%. The source of the sample is a study of identical twins. Study-wide results and limits: Findings came from cross-sectional statistics, without long-term follow-up of donors. Out-of-frame sharing of TCR alpha in monozygotic twins was underestimated by models.

CDR1 and CDR2 from the germline V gene are MNHEY and SMNVEV (reference sequence). The CDR3 loop spans 14 amino acids. V shed 2 bases, J shed 5 bases, and the junction held 3 bases outside the gene matches. Another study also made use of these data, one on T cells expressing NK-cell markers. As that report states: The TCR beta repertoires were obtained from sorted CD3+CD56+NKG2C+, CD3+CD56+NKG2C- and CD3+CD56-NKG2C+ T cells. 1.0-7.0% of CD8+ T cells in about 6 donors belonged to dominant NKG2C+ clonotypes.

The sample comprised PBMCs. The TCR was taken from a woman aged 18-30 years in good health. The chain combines TRBV27 with TRBJ2-1, with 7 bases matching TRBD2. CDR3 sequence (DNA): TGTGCCAGCAGTTTAGGGAGGGGAAACAATGAGCAGTTCTTC. Translating it yields CASSLGRGNNEQFF.